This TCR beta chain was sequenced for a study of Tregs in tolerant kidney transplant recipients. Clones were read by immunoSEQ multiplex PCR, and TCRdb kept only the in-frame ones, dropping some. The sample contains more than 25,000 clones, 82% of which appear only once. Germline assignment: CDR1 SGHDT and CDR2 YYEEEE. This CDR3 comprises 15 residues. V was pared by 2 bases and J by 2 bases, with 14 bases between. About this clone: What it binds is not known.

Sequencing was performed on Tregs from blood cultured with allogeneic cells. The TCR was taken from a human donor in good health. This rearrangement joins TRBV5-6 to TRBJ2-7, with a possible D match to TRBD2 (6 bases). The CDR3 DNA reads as TGTGCCAGCAGCTTCCCGGGGACTTACCCCTACGAGCAGTACTTC. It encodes CASSFPGTYPYEQYF. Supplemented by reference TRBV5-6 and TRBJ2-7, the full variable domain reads DAGVTQSPTHLIKTRGQQVTLRCSPKSGHDTVSWYQQALGQGPQFIFQYYEEEERQRGNFPDRFSGHQFPNYSSELNVNALLLGDSALYLCASSFPGTYPYEQYFGPGTRLTVT.